The following is a T cell receptor (beta chain) sequence with its context. Its antigen is as yet unknown. The PCR used 60 Vbeta and 13 Jbeta primers. Sequencing used immunoSEQ multiplex PCR; TCRdb keeps in-frame clones, though not all of them. The sample carries about 170,000 clones, roughly 84% recorded once. These donors, healthy bone marrow donors, were studied. The data belong to a study of cytomegalovirus exposure and HLA in healthy donors. Study-level points and caveats: Accurate prediction of most subjects' HLA-A and HLA-B alleles from TCR beta sequences was reported.

CDR3 length equals 15 residues. Trimming left V 7 bases short and J 6 bases short, with 24 bases between. Germline V gene lookup returns CDR1 SQVTM and CDR2 ANQGSEA. This clonotype was sampled from a man aged 25-40 years in good health and CMV-seropositive. The sequenced sample consisted of PBMCs. J is TRBJ1-1 and V is TRBV29-1, with a possible D match to TRBD1 (6 bases). CDR3 sequence reads: CSAGAEQGYSPEAFF. Written as DNA, the CDR3 is TGCAGCGCTGGGGCCGAACAGGGATATTCCCCTGAAGCTTTCTTT.